This T cell receptor (beta chain) was sequenced during a study of blood T cells in healthy people across ages. Findings and caveats of the study: It was found that TCR beta diversity correlated strongly with the percentage of naive T cells.

With a J-beta primer mix and a sample-barcoded 5' primer, a second PCR ran about 7 to 12 cycles. One entry per CDR3 protein results from TCRdb running MiXCR on the 5' RACE reads. The table has hundreds of thousands of distinct CDR3 sequences, more than 25% seen once; the top ten hold 17%. This clonotype was seen at least ten times. Its target is not known. The V and J ends lost 6 bases and 2 bases, in that order; junction bases with no gene match: 6. The CDR3 covers 14 residues. Per the germline V gene, CDR1 is SNHLY and CDR2 is FYNNEI. The source material was blood. This TCR came from a woman older than 75 in good health. V gene TRBV2 combines with J gene TRBJ2-7; 8 nucleotides align to TRBD1. Here the CDR3 reads CASRKTGGTYEQYF. The CDR3 coding sequence is TGTGCCAGCAGAAAAACAGGGGGAACCTACGAGCAGTACTTC.